This is a list of T cell receptor beta chains from one sample in a study of blood T cell repertoires in COVID-19. Repertoires were generated with immunoSEQ multiplex PCR, while TCRdb's copy carries only in-frame clones and drops some. The sample has some 500,000 clones, less than 90% seen once. The sample was peripheral blood. Receptor source: a woman aged 50 to 65 with COVID-19, enrolled during active disease. Both conserved end residues are part of each CDR3.

v_call,j_call,cdr3_aa
TRBV20-1,TRBJ2-3,CSAEVAFTQYF
TRBV4-2,TRBJ1-2,CASSQDGRAHNYGYTF
TRBV7-9,TRBJ2-7,CASSFGGPYEQYF
TRBV3-1/TRBV3-2,TRBJ1-4,CASSQDLTNEKLFF
TRBV12-5,TRBJ1-2,CASGLVLGGINYGYTF
TRBV18,TRBJ2-3,CASSQPLAGPTDTQYF
TRBV7-2,TRBJ2-5,CASSLGSGGAQETQYF
TRBV19,TRBJ2-7,CASSIGDRGYEQYF
TRBV4-1,TRBJ1-2,CASSSGIHGYTF
TRBV28,TRBJ1-5,CASSFGGQVDQPQHF
TRBV7-9,TRBJ2-1,CASSLGSSYNEQFF
TRBV5-1,TRBJ2-2,CASSQGTSNTGELFF
TRBV19,TRBJ2-3,CASSFLALAGGTDTQYF
TRBV12-3/TRBV12-4,TRBJ1-6,CASSPTKVSPLHF
TRBV28,TRBJ1-5,CASSLHHTRRAQHF
TRBV12-3/TRBV12-4,TRBJ2-6,CASRGLGANVLTF
TRBV11-3,TRBJ2-1,CASSPRRGPNEQFF
TRBV2,TRBJ1-4,CASRQINEKLFF
TRBV2,TRBJ2-7,CASSVTLAGESSSYEQYF
TRBV3-1/TRBV3-2,TRBJ1-1,CASSQVEGGTEAFF
TRBV28,TRBJ2-7,CASLQGRTYEQYF
TRBV6-1,TRBJ1-5,CASSALAGARNQPQHF
TRBV14,TRBJ2-5,CASSHGRTQYF
TRBV2,TRBJ2-7,CASMGLPLEQYF
TRBV6-6,TRBJ2-1,CASVQGQPRDEQFF
TRBV28,TRBJ2-3,CASSEVDTQYF
TRBV30,TRBJ2-3,CAWSVRPDTQYF
TRBV6-1,TRBJ1-1,CASSEPPGTEAFF
TRBV6-5,TRBJ1-2,CASSFKGGGAYGYTF
TRBV6-2/TRBV6-3,TRBJ1-2,CASSQSPGGRNYGYTF
TRBV6-1,TRBJ1-4,CASSEAGGTGEEEKLFF
TRBV6-5,TRBJ2-1,CASSYGLADNEQFF
TRBV25-1,TRBJ2-5,CASSEVELAPYQETQYF
TRBV6-5,TRBJ1-4,CASSRLLNEKLFF
TRBV7-2,TRBJ2-7,CASSTRQGYEQYF
TRBV4-1,TRBJ1-3,CASSQDPTTGNTIYF
TRBV18,TRBJ1-2,CASSPGSYGYTF
TRBV6-5,TRBJ2-3,CASRQQISTDTQYF
TRBV7-9,TRBJ1-2,CASTRTGGKGRDYGYTF
TRBV7-9,TRBJ2-2,CASRVAATANTGELFF
TRBV2,TRBJ1-2,CASPGTLDNYGYTF
TRBV19,TRBJ1-4,CASNRGTNEKLFF
TRBV28,TRBJ2-3,CASSLGTSGPDTQYF
TRBV30,TRBJ1-5,CAWSLFSGGLTPESNQPQHF